The present entry profiles one T cell receptor (beta chain) with its context. Its specific antigen is unknown. No base-level quality is on record; no much larger clone is a single base apart. V is clipped by 1 base and J by 0 bases, and the sequence between their germline boundaries is 9 bases long. The germline V gene (reference sequence) yields LNHNV for CDR1 and YYDKDF for CDR2. From the cysteine up to the phenylalanine, the CDR3 has a length of 16 residues. The CDR3 DNA has 48 bases and is translated from base 1. This sample stems from a study of shared clonotypes between healthy human individuals (dated by TCRdb to the early 2020s). For the wider study: The cohort comprised a couple of women and a few men aged 18 to 49 years. The study deeply sequenced blood TCR repertoires of 5 or 6 healthy adults to estimate repertoire size and the extent of clonotype sharing between individuals. Different laboratories and diverse techniques were used to prepare libraries and sequence TCR repertoires, to increase sequencing depth and limit assay-specific biases. Per donor, leukapheresis produced somewhere between about 0.9 and 9.5 billion PBMCs.

Using the deep immunoSEQ assay, multiplex PCR amplified TCR CDR3 regions from genomic DNA. Genomic DNA extracted from each cell subset was distributed evenly over all wells of several immunoSEQ 96-well plates, and each plate served as one replicate. For unsorted PBMC, 250 to 300 ng of genomic DNA, equivalent to about 30,000 T cell genomes, went into each replicate PCR. Ten immunoSEQ deep assay plates were used to sequence unsorted PBMC genomic DNA. Purified libraries were quantified with a Qubit 3.0 fluorometer, sized on a Bioanalyzer 2100, and re-quantified with the KAPA Library Quantification kit. Every immunoSEQ 96-well plate was sequenced on a separate single-read 150-cycle Illumina NextSeq 550 flow cell. The study's processing was this. The immunoSEQ output contained only junctional sequences without quality scores, so filtering could not match that applied to full-length reads. To assign V/J genes and CDR3, sequences were annotated against IMGT germline references using PyIR, a Python wrapper for IgBLAST v1.9. Any read was removed if the V/J assignment was weak (E-value above 1e-6), the CDR3 was missing, or the read contained stop codons, out-of-frame junctions, or ambiguous translated residues. V3J clonotypes were defined as sequences sharing an identical inferred V gene, J gene, and CDR3 amino acid sequence. To compute the percentage overlap between repertoires, the number of shared unique clonotypes was divided by the size of the smaller repertoire. Richness of each repertoire was evaluated using RTK rarefaction, the Chao1 estimator, and Recon v2.1 estimates of unobserved clonotypes. Sourced from immuneACCESS, this table was stored by TCRdb with only in-frame sequences that have V and J called. A share of the clones is absent; for the studies checked, an unresolved V gene accounts for under half, and the remainder has no known explanation. V and J calls plus clone size are reproduced from that table; the DNA served to infer D and trimming. In all, the sample holds 450,000 to 500,000 clones, and around 80% of those were seen once. 10% to 15% of the sample is in the top ten clones.

On the study overall, not on this receptor specifically: Based on pairwise subsampling, the degree of clonotype sharing among donors was expected to be affected by sequencing depth. The genetic and exposure-history diversity represented was limited by the small number of donors. Only blood was sampled, and tissue TCR repertoires likely differ from those in blood.

The donors were healthy, HIV-negative adults with no recently reported acute infections or vaccinations. Every donor was a Caucasian adult living in Nashville, Tennessee, USA. For unsorted samples, tens of millions of PBMCs were counted, and genomic DNA was extracted using the QIAamp DNA Blood Mini kit. Blood was collected by leukapheresis, and PBMCs were isolated by Ficoll-Histopaque density gradient centrifugation and then cryopreserved in liquid nitrogen vapor phase. The sequence came from a woman between 35 and 50 years old in good health. Some clones in this sample may be carry-over from other donors' samples. Sequenced input: PBMCs. This sequence uses TRBV15 and TRBJ2-2, and perhaps TRBD1 as D gene, on 5 matching bases. The CDR3 in this case is CATSRARAPNTGELFF. The nucleotide sequence is TGTGCCACCAGCAGAGCCAGGGCCCCGAACACCGGGGAGCTGTTTTTT.